This entry is about one TCR beta chain. The CDR3 covers 12 residues. The germline V gene encodes CDR1 SGHTA and CDR2 FQGNSA. The ends were cut back, 1 base at V and 5 bases at J, with 5 bases in the middle. The assay was immunoSEQ multiplex PCR, and TCRdb's table has in-frame clones only and misses some. This table has 25,000 to 35,000 clones, roughly nine tenths appearing once. The data were taken from a study of neoadjuvant nivolumab and ipilimumab in lung cancer. The TCR was taken from an adult with non-small cell lung cancer. The chain carries TRBV7-2 and TRBJ2-5; D call uncertain. Sequencing used peripheral blood, obtained after neoadjuvant nivolumab, alone or with ipilimumab, at or shortly before surgery. CDR3 bases: TGTGCCAGCAGCTTAGTTAAGGAGACCCAGTACTTC. Its protein is CASSLVKETQYF.